One sample yielded the 6 T cell receptor beta chains listed below, sequenced in a study of memory CD4+ T cells and cytomegalovirus serostatus. Single viable CD3+CD4+CD8-CD45RO+ cells were sorted as the memory CD4+ T cells. TCRdb's table, derived via immunoSEQ multiplex PCR, lists solely in-frame clones and lacks some. This sample has 50,000 to 75,000 clones; roughly four fifths occur once, and the top ten carry roughly 0.88%. What was sequenced was memory CD4+ T cells from blood. All receptors derive from an adult in good health and CMV-seronegative.

This sequence joins TRBV5-5 and TRBJ1-4; 8 bases agree with TRBD1. Trimming removed 5 bases from V and 9 bases from J; junction bases left unmatched: 12. The germline CDR1 and CDR2 sequences are SGHKS and YYEKEE (reference sequence). This CDR3 spans 15 amino acids. CDR3 sequence: CASSLPVQGAKKLFF. In DNA, the CDR3 is TGTGCCAGCAGTTTGCCCGTTCAGGGGGCCAAAAAACTGTTTTTT. Based on the CDR3 plus reference TRBV5-5 and TRBJ1-4, the full variable domain is DAGVTQSPTHLIKTRGQQVTLRCSPISGHKSVSWYQQVLGQGPQFIFQYYEKEERGRGNFPDRFSARQFPNYSSELNVNALLLGDSALYLCASSLPVQGAKKLFFGSGTQLSVL.

This chain links TRBV27 with TRBJ1-1; D is uncertain. This CDR3 is built from 13 residues. V was trimmed by 2 bases and J by 11 bases, leaving 15 bases between them. CDR1 and CDR2 from the germline V gene are MNHEY and SMNVEV (reference sequence). The CDR3 DNA follows: TGTGCCAGCAGTTTAAATGTGGGAGTGGACGCTTTCTTT. This gives the protein CASSLNVGVDAFF.

The V and J genes are TRBV30 and TRBJ2-5; D gene uncertain. The CDR3 runs to 12 residues. With 3 bases removed from V and 1 base from J, the gap between germline ends came to 6 bases. Per the germline V gene, CDR1 is GTSNPN and CDR2 is SVGIG (reference sequence). CDR3 nucleotide sequence: TGTGCCTGGAGAGGGTTCCAAGAGACCCAGTACTTC. Translation gives CAWRGFQETQYF. Combining the CDR3 with reference TRBV30 and TRBJ2-5 gives the whole variable domain SQTIHQWPATLVQPVGSPLSLECTVEGTSNPNLYWYRQAAGRGLQLLFYSVGIGQISSEVPQNLSASRPQDRQFILSSKKLLLSDSGFYLCAWRGFQETQYFGPGTRLLVL.

The DNA of the CDR3 is TGTGCCAGCAGTATGGGGGAGACCCAGTACTTC. Amino acid sequence: CASSMGETQYF. The chain combines TRBV2 with TRBJ2-5, with D uncertain. There are 11 residues in the CDR3. CDR1 and CDR2 from the germline V gene are SNHLY and FYNNEI. V lost 5 bases and J 5 bases, leaving 6 bases between the germline ends. Combining the CDR3 with reference TRBV2 and TRBJ2-5 gives the whole variable domain EPEVTQTPSHQVTQMGQEVILRCVPISNHLYFYWYRQILGQKVEFLVSFYNNEISEKSEIFDDQFSVERPDGSNFTLKIRSTKLEDSAMYFCASSMGETQYFGPGTRLLVL.

The V call is TRBV4-1, the J call TRBJ1-1, with D hard to call. The CDR3 spans 16 residues. The germline V and J ends were trimmed by 1 base and 5 bases, with 17 bases remaining between them. CDR1 MGHRA and CDR2 YSYEKL come from the germline V gene. The CDR3 DNA sequence: TGCGCCAGCAGCCAAGGGGCGGGGATGCCGGGGACTGAAGCTTTCTTT. Translated, it gives CASSQGAGMPGTEAFF.

The genes are TRBV6-5 and TRBJ2-5; 8 bases agree with TRBD1. Germline values: CDR1 MNHEY, CDR2 SVGAGI. J was trimmed by 5 bases and V by 7 bases; bases with no gene match: 9. This CDR3 contains 14 residues. CDR3 nucleotide sequence: TGTGCCAGCACCCACAACAGGGGGTACGAGACCCAGTACTTC. Amino acid sequence: CASTHNRGYETQYF.